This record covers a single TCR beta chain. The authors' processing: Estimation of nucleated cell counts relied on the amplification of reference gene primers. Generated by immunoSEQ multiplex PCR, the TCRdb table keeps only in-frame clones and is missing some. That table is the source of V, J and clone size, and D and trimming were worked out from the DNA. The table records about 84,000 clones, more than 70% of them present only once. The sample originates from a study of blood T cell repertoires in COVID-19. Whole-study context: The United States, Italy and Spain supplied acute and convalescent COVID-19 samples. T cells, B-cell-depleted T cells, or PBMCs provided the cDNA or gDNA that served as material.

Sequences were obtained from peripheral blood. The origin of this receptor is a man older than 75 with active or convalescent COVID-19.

The CDR3 loop reads CASSLATSGQETQYF. CDR3 DNA sequence: TGCGCCAGCAGCTTGGCGACTAGCGGCCAAGAGACCCAGTACTTC. The chain is built from TRBV5-1 and TRBJ2-5; 9 bases fit TRBD2. The CDR3 sequence is 15 residues long. V was pared by 0 bases and J by 1 base, with 1 base of the junction left unmatched. Germline-derived CDR1 and CDR2 are SGHRS and YFSETQ.